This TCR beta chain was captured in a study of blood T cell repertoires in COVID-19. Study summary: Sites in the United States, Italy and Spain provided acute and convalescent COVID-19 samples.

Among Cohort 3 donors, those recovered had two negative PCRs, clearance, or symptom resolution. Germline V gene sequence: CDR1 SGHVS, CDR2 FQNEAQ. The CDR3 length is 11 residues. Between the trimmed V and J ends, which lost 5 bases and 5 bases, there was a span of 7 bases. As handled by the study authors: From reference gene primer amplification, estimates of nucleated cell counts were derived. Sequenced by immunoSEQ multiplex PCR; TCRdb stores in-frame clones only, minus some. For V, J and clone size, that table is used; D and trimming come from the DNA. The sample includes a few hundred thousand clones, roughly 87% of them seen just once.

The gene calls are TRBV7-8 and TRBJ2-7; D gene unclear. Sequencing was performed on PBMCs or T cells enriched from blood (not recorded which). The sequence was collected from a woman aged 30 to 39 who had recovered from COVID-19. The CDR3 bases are TGTGCCAGCAGCCGGTCGGACGAGCAGTACTTC. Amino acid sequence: CASSRSDEQYF.